A single sample is the source of the 18 T cell receptor beta chains below, sequenced in a study of cytomegalovirus exposure and HLA in healthy donors (dated by TCRdb to 2015 to 2018). Library preparation used the immunoSEQ multiplex PCR assay. A mixture of 60 forward primers for TCR Vbeta segments and 13 reverse primers for TCR Jbeta segments was used in the multiplex PCR. The source is immuneACCESS, and TCRdb retained only in-frame sequences with V and J called. Part of the clones is not carried over; for the studies checked, unresolved V genes explain less than half of this, and the remainder is unexplained. The sample records approximately 100,000 clones, about 80% of which are singletons. 2.7% of the sample rests with the top ten. Sequencing was done on a sample of PBMCs. The receptor source for this set is a female donor in good health and CMV-seronegative.

The chain recombines TRBV19 with TRBJ2-7, with D possibly matching TRBD1 (5 bases). CDR1 and CDR2 (germline): LNHDA, SQIVND (reference sequence). Trimming took off 6 bases at V and 4 bases at J, with 13 bases between the two ends. CDR3 size: 13 residues. In DNA form, the CDR3 reads TGTGCCAGTAGAGCCAGGGAAGAATACGAGCAGTACTTC. Its protein is CASRAREEYEQYF.

V gene TRBV2 combines with J gene TRBJ2-7, with 9 positions matching TRBD2. Germline CDR1 is SNHLY and CDR2 is FYNNEI. The CDR3 runs to 15 residues. The junction had 9 bases not matched to a gene; V was cut back by 2 bases and J by 7 bases. Here the CDR3 reads CASSENRGGVWEQYF. The CDR3 DNA follows: TGTGCCAGCAGTGAAAACCGCGGGGGGGTCTGGGAGCAGTACTTC.

The chain combines TRBV30 with TRBJ1-5, with D perhaps TRBD1 (6 bases). Per the germline V gene, CDR1 is GTSNPN and CDR2 is SVGIG (reference sequence). The CDR3 runs to 15 residues. Trimming shortened V by 1 base and J by 1 base, and 11 bases separated the two germline ends. Here the CDR3 DNA reads TGTGCCTGGAGTGAGGGGGGGGCGAGCAATCAGCCCCAGCATTTT. Translation: CAWSEGGASNQPQHF.

This sequence joins TRBV13 and TRBJ2-5, with D tentatively TRBD1 (5 bases). Trimming shortened V by 4 bases and J by 1 base, and 10 bases separated the two germline ends. CDR3 length: 14 residues. Germline CDR1 is PRHDT and CDR2 is FYEKMQ (reference sequence). The CDR3 region has the DNA TGTGCCAGCAGCTCAGGACACCTCCAAGAGACCCAGTACTTC. It translates to CASSSGHLQETQYF.

This clone has only a few counts. This chain connects TRBV7-9 to TRBJ1-2; unclear D gene. V was clipped by 4 bases and J by 7 bases, with 22 bases between them. Germline assignment: CDR1 SEHNR and CDR2 FQNEAQ (reference sequence). The CDR3 runs to 16 residues. As DNA, the CDR3 is TGTGCCAGCAGCTCAACCCGTAGCTTGCCCCCCACTGGCTACACCTTC. It encodes CASSSTRSLPPTGYTF.

The CDR3 nucleotides are TGTGCCAGCAGTGGCTCGGGCTCCTACGAGCAGTACTTC. Protein sequence: CASSGSGSYEQYF. The chain employs TRBV2 and TRBJ2-7; D not resolved. Germline-derived CDR1 and CDR2 are SNHLY and FYNNEI. V was pared by 4 bases and J by 0 bases, with 7 bases between. The CDR3 has 13 residues.

The CDR3 protein is CASSLVNRDDYGYTF. The CDR3 nucleotides read TGTGCCAGCAGCTTAGTGAACAGGGATGACTATGGCTACACCTTC. The chain joins TRBV7-2 to TRBJ1-2; D perhaps matches TRBD1 (6 bases). The length of the CDR3 is 15 residues. Trimming shortened V by 1 base and J by 3 bases, and 12 bases separated the two germline ends. The germline gives CDR1 SGHTA, CDR2 FQGNSA.

This rearrangement joins TRBV7-9 to TRBJ2-1, with D perhaps matching TRBD2 (6 bases). The length of the CDR3 is 16 residues. The ends were cut back, 7 bases at V and 6 bases at J, with 22 bases in the middle. From germline, CDR1 is SEHNR and CDR2 FQNEAQ (reference sequence). This CDR3 reads CASTLRPGGRGNEQFF. The CDR3 nucleotides are TGTGCCAGCACCCTACGTCCTGGAGGGAGAGGCAATGAGCAGTTCTTC.

The chain links TRBV19 to TRBJ2-3, with 8 bases lining up with TRBD2. Germline loops: CDR1 LNHDA, CDR2 SQIVND (reference sequence). The CDR3 loop spans 14 amino acids. J was trimmed by 4 bases and V by 5 bases; bases with no gene match: 5. CDR3 sequence (DNA): TGTGCCAGTAGTTCGGGACTAGTTTCAGATACGCAGTATTTT. This codes for CASSSGLVSDTQYF.

The rearrangement joins TRBV19 to TRBJ2-5; D is perhaps TRBD2 (6 bases). Germline V gene data show CDR1 as LNHDA and CDR2 as SQIVND (reference sequence). With 3 bases removed from V and 2 bases from J, the gap between germline ends came to 7 bases. The CDR3 runs to 13 residues. DNA of the CDR3: TGTGCCAGTAGTATGGGGAGGCAAGAGACCCAGTACTTC. It encodes CASSMGRQETQYF.

This clone was counted between two and nine times. DNA for the CDR3: TGTGCCAGCAGGGAAAGTACCGGCGAAAGGACAGGGGAGAAGGAAAAACTGTTTTTT. The encoded protein is CASRESTGERTGEKEKLFF. This chain uses TRBV6-1 with TRBJ1-4; 9 bases map to TRBD1. The length of the CDR3 is 19 residues. Germline values: CDR1 MNHNS, CDR2 SASEGT. Losses at the gene ends were 6 bases for V and 8 bases for J; bases not matched to a gene: 22.

There are a few counts of this clone. V gene TRBV19 combines with J gene TRBJ2-7; D not resolved. The CDR3 is 11 amino acids. V was cut by 6 bases and J by 4 bases, with 7 bases left in between. Germline V gene data show CDR1 as LNHDA and CDR2 as SQIVND (reference sequence). The CDR3 region has the DNA TGTGCCAGTAGGGGCCTTTACGAGCAGTACTTC. Translation gives CASRGLYEQYF.

This clone ranks as medium-sized (0.01 to 0.1%). This chain joins TRBV5-8 and TRBJ1-1; 8 nucleotides align to TRBD1. With 1 base clipped from V and 5 bases from J, the junction kept 4 bases outside the gene matches. The CDR3 covers 14 residues. Per the germline V gene, CDR1 is SGHTS and CDR2 is YDEGEE. CDR3 residues: CASSLWQGATEAFF. As DNA, the CDR3 is TGTGCCAGCAGCTTGTGGCAGGGGGCGACTGAAGCTTTCTTT.

The chain is built from TRBV4-1 and TRBJ2-7, with D perhaps TRBD2 (7 bases). Per germline, CDR1 MGHRA and CDR2 YSYEKL. The CDR3 length is 14 residues. Trimming cost V 5 bases and J 5 bases, with 16 bases left between them. This CDR3 reads CASSWGGGSDEQYF. The DNA for the CDR3 is TGCGCCAGCAGCTGGGGAGGGGGGAGCGACGAGCAGTACTTC.

This clone was recorded only once. This chain links TRBV7-2 with TRBJ2-3; TRBD2 matches 12 bases. The CDR3 has 17 amino acids. Germline V gene lookup returns CDR1 SGHTA and CDR2 FQGNSA. V was pared by 2 bases and J by 5 bases, with 8 bases of the junction left unmatched. This CDR3 reads CASSLTHPSGGGDTQYF. In DNA form, the CDR3 reads TGTGCCAGCAGCTTAACCCATCCTAGCGGGGGGGGAGATACGCAGTATTTT.

The J gene is TRBJ2-5, the V gene TRBV9; TRBD2 might be the D (6 bases). Germline V gives CDR1 SGDLS, CDR2 YYNGEE. Deletions cut 3 bases from V and 9 bases from J, with 18 bases between. CDR3 length equals 14 residues. The CDR3 is CASSGGDGLRPQYF. CDR3 coding DNA: TGTGCCAGCAGCGGCGGGGACGGGCTTCGTCCCCAGTACTTC.

Comments on this clone: Other nucleotide sequences in the sample specify the same CDR3. V and J are TRBV6-5 and TRBJ1-1, with unresolved D. This CDR3 contains 16 residues. The germline V and J ends were trimmed by 2 bases and 5 bases, with 18 bases remaining between them. The germline CDR1 and CDR2 sequences are MNHEY and SVGAGI. The CDR3 sequence is CASSYGIGTSGTEAFF. DNA for the CDR3: TGTGCCAGCAGTTACGGGATTGGAACATCGGGGACTGAAGCTTTCTTT.

On this clone itself: Germline is not matched at one junction end, which may reflect a read error. The chain links TRBV7-9 to TRBJ2-5, with 9 bases fitting TRBD1. Per the germline V gene, CDR1 is SEHNR and CDR2 is FQNEAQ (reference sequence). The CDR3 is 17 residues long. The DNA of the CDR3 is TGTTCCAGCAGCTTAGGGCCCGGGACAGGGACCCAAGAGACCCAGTACTTC. Translating gives CSSSLGPGTGTQETQYF.